Each of the 20 T cell receptor beta chains below was sequenced from the same sample in a study of shared clonotypes between healthy human individuals. Only in-frame clones appear in the TCRdb table, and some are missing; sequencing was by immunoSEQ multiplex PCR. This sample has hundreds of thousands of clones, with approximately 77% found just once. Sequenced material: PBMCs. The receptors were sampled from a woman in her forties in good health. Some clones in this sample may be carry-over from other donors' samples.

The rearrangement joins TRBV11-3 to TRBJ2-3; D gene unclear. The CDR3 is 13 amino acids. Germline lookup yields CDR1 SGHNT and CDR2 YENEEA. Trimming took 5 bases from V and 11 from J, leaving 17 bases between them. The CDR3 loop is CASSEGPGSWQYF. CDR3 nucleotide sequence: TGTGCCAGCAGCGAAGGACCGGGCTCTTGGCAGTATTTT.

This clone was counted between two and nine times. This chain joins TRBV5-8 and TRBJ1-5; perhaps TRBD1 as D (5 bases). CDR1 SGHTS and CDR2 YDEGEE come from the germline V gene. There are 15 residues in the CDR3. Trimming removed 6 bases at V and 0 bases at J, with 13 bases between. Here the CDR3 reads CASTLTAYSNQPQHF. CDR3 nucleotides: TGTGCCAGCACCCTGACAGCCTATAGCAATCAGCCCCAGCATTTT. Based on the CDR3 plus reference TRBV5-8 and TRBJ1-5, the full variable domain is EAGVTQSPTHLIKTRGQQATLRCSPISGHTSVYWYQQALGLGLQFLLWYDEGEERNRGNFPPRFSGRQFPNYSSELNVNALELEDSALYLCASTLTAYSNQPQHFGDGTRLSIL.

This rearrangement joins TRBV2 to TRBJ2-5; 8 bases are shared with TRBD2. The CDR3 is made up of 13 amino acids. Germline CDR1 and CDR2: SNHLY and FYNNEI. Germline trimming cut 6 bases from V and 3 bases from J; bases unmatched to any gene: 3. The CDR3 loop reads CASRGAGEETQYF. The CDR3 bases are TGTGCCAGCAGAGGAGCGGGAGAAGAGACCCAGTACTTC.

J is TRBJ2-7 and V is TRBV14, with D unclear. The V and J ends lost 5 bases and 4 bases respectively, with 0 bases between them. Germline values: CDR1 SGHDN, CDR2 FVKESK. The CDR3 consists of 9 residues. CDR3: CASSYEQYF. Written as DNA, the CDR3 is TGTGCCAGCAGCTACGAGCAGTACTTC.

The rearrangement links TRBV28 to TRBJ2-7; D is perhaps TRBD1 (6 bases). The CDR3 loop spans 14 amino acids. In germline, CDR1 is MDHEN, CDR2 SYDVKM. V lost 6 bases to trimming and J lost 0 bases, with 12 bases between them. CDR3 protein: CASSYRQDSYEQYF. CDR3 nucleotides: TGTGCCAGCAGCTATAGACAGGACTCCTACGAGCAGTACTTC.

The chain links TRBV18 to TRBJ1-4; 7 bases are a match to TRBD1. Trimming took 6 bases from V and 6 from J; bases not matched to a gene: 4. Germline assignment: CDR1 KGHSH and CDR2 LQKENI. This CDR3 has 13 amino acids. The CDR3 region has the DNA TGTGCCAGCTCTCTCGGGACAGATGAAAAACTGTTTTTT. It encodes CASSLGTDEKLFF.

CDR3 protein: CASSVDPGDPVQYF. The CDR3, as DNA: TGCGCCAGCAGCGTTGATCCAGGGGACCCTGTTCAGTACTTC. The chain links TRBV5-1 to TRBJ2-4; TRBD1 might be the D (6 bases). CDR1 SGHRS and CDR2 YFSETQ come from the germline V gene. The CDR3 spans 14 residues. The germline V and J ends were trimmed by 4 bases and 11 bases, with 19 bases remaining between them.

The rearrangement links TRBV18 to TRBJ2-7, with 7 positions matching TRBD2. The CDR3 runs 14 residues. V shed 4 bases, J shed 6 bases, and the junction held 9 bases outside the gene matches. CDR1 and CDR2 from the germline V gene are KGHSH and LQKENI. CDR3 region: CASSQVARGVEQYF. CDR3 bases: TGTGCCAGCTCACAGGTGGCCCGGGGGGTCGAGCAGTACTTC.

The chain employs TRBV30 and TRBJ1-2, with D tentatively TRBD1 (5 bases). The CDR3 is 14 amino acids. Germline assignment: CDR1 GTSNPN and CDR2 SVGIG (reference sequence). V lost 0 bases to trimming and J lost 8 bases, with 16 bases between them. CDR3 bases: TGTGCCTGGAGTGTATTTGCGGGGGGGGTCGGCTACACCTTC. The encoded protein is CAWSVFAGGVGYTF.

This clone was observed a handful of times. The genes are TRBV7-6 and TRBJ2-5; D is undetermined. Trimming stripped 3 bases from V and 5 bases from J, with 10 bases between. CDR1 and CDR2 from the germline V gene are SGHVS and FNYEAQ. The CDR3 sequence is 13 residues long. The DNA for the CDR3 is TGTGCCAGCAGCTTGTTGGGGTGGGAGACCCAGTACTTC. Amino acid sequence: CASSLLGWETQYF.

V usage is TRBV7-9 and J usage is TRBJ2-1, with 8 bases identical to TRBD1. The CDR3 runs to 14 residues. Unmatched junction bases numbered 10, after V lost 7 bases and J lost 8 bases. The germline V gene encodes CDR1 SEHNR and CDR2 FQNEAQ (reference sequence). This CDR3 is CASTTDRVGDEQFF. The CDR3 nucleotides are TGTGCCAGCACCACGGACAGGGTTGGGGATGAGCAGTTCTTC.

This rearrangement joins TRBV7-8 to TRBJ2-1; TRBD2 might be the D (5 bases). The germline CDR1 and CDR2 sequences are SGHVS and FQNEAQ. V gave up 1 base and J gave up 10 bases, with 8 bases separating them. The CDR3 extends over 12 amino acids. This CDR3 reads CASSLGLAEQFF. In DNA, the CDR3 is TGTGCCAGCAGCTTAGGCCTAGCAGAGCAGTTCTTC. Variable domain in full (rest from reference TRBV7-8 and TRBJ2-1): GAGVSQSPRYKVAKRGQDVALRCDPISGHVSLFWYQQALGQGPEFLTYFQNEAQLDKSGLPSDRFFAERPEGSVSTLKIQRTQQEDSAVYLCASSLGLAEQFFGPGTRLTVL.

With regard to this clone: A far larger clone is one nucleotide away, so this likely arose from a read error. This sample includes further DNA sequences coding for the same CDR3. The J gene is TRBJ1-2, the V gene TRBV29-1; perhaps TRBD1 as D (6 bases). The CDR3 has 14 residues. Germline lookup yields CDR1 SQVTM and CDR2 ANQGSEA. CDR3 bases: TGCAGCGTTACCTCCCTCCGGGACAACGATGGTTACACCTTC. It specifies CSVTSLRDNDGYTF.

V usage is TRBV6-6 and J usage is TRBJ2-2, with D maybe TRBD1 (5 bases). CDR3 length: 15 residues. The germline gives CDR1 MNHNY, CDR2 SVGAGI (reference sequence). The V end was cut by 8 bases, the J end by 0 bases, with 13 bases between. This CDR3 reads CASSDRRANTGELFF. The CDR3 region has the DNA TGTGCCAGCTCAGACAGACGCGCGAACACCGGGGAGCTGTTTTTT.

The rearrangement joins TRBV4-1 to TRBJ2-7; D is unclear. The CDR3 covers 15 residues. The germline V and J ends were trimmed by 0 bases and 1 base, with 10 bases remaining between them. Germline CDR1 is MGHRA and CDR2 is YSYEKL. In DNA form, the CDR3 reads TGCGCCAGCAGCCAAGAGGGCCTACATTCCTACGAGCAGTACTTC. It yields the protein CASSQEGLHSYEQYF.

In this sample, this clone turned up a few times. The CDR3 region is CASSQGQTGYTF. Here the CDR3 DNA reads TGTGCCAGCAGCCAAGGACAGACGGGCTACACCTTC. The chain joins TRBV6-5 to TRBJ1-2; tentative D call: TRBD1 (6 bases). This CDR3 is built from 12 residues. Germline CDR1 MNHEY, CDR2 SVGAGI. V gave up 6 bases and J gave up 8 bases, with 13 bases separating them.

The table lists this clone with a count of one. V and J are TRBV19 and TRBJ1-3; tentative D call: TRBD1 (6 bases). CDR3 size: 16 residues. Trimming removed 3 bases at V and 1 base at J, with 13 bases between. Germline CDR1 and CDR2: LNHDA and SQIVND (reference sequence). The CDR3: CASSIGQTISGNTIYF. The DNA of the CDR3 is TGTGCCAGTAGTATCGGACAGACCATTTCTGGAAACACCATATATTTT.

The rearrangement links TRBV7-2 to TRBJ1-5; D is undetermined. This CDR3 region has 13 residues. The V and J ends lost 5 bases and 5 bases respectively, with 10 bases between them. Germline-derived CDR1 and CDR2 are SGHTA and FQGNSA. CDR3 sequence (DNA): TGTGCCAGCAGCCGGACCGATCATCAGCCCCAGCATTTT. It yields the protein CASSRTDHQPQHF. Based on the CDR3 plus reference TRBV7-2 and TRBJ1-5, the full variable domain is GAGVSQSPSNKVTEKGKDVELRCDPISGHTALYWYRQSLGQGLEFLIYFQGNSAPDKSGLPSDRFSAERTGGSVSTLTIQRTQQEDSAVYLCASSRTDHQPQHFGDGTRLSIL.

This clone is a singleton in its sample. J is TRBJ2-1 and V is TRBV20-1; D is undetermined. This CDR3 contains 11 residues. Deletions cut 5 bases from V and 8 bases from J, with 10 bases between. Germline CDR1 DFQATT, CDR2 SNEGSKA (reference sequence). In nucleotides, the CDR3 is TGCAGTGCTGGTTTGGGCCATGAGCAGTTCTTC. This sequence encodes CSAGLGHEQFF.

In regard to this clone: The DNA is left out, because the CDR3 cannot be placed on it with certainty; the CDR3 is given as TCRdb lists it. The chain combines TRBV21-1 with TRBJ1-5. TRBV21-1 is termed a pseudogene. The CDR3 is 17 amino acids in total, end residues counted. CDR3 region: CASFQVGRGNNRQPQHF.